This T cell receptor beta chain was observed in a study of T-cell reconstitution after alpha-beta-depleted transplantation in children. Findings of the study overall: Surviving recipient T cells and thymic progenitors produced the high day-60 TCRbeta diversity seen in some patients. At the one-year point after transplant, T-cell counts and TCRbeta diversity were found to come mostly from T cells that had been newly produced. Two months or so post-transplant, alpha-beta T cells reportedly derived from several hundred expanded graft clones.

Unique molecular identifiers were incorporated into the prepared TCRbeta library. Each CDR3 protein is one row after TCRdb ran MiXCR on the PCR reads. The sample has 750,000 to 950,000 distinct CDR3 sequences; under 20% are singletons. Germline V gene sequence: CDR1 SGHRS, CDR2 YFSETQ. The CDR3 has 14 residues. The V segment lost 6 bases and the J segment 3 bases; nucleotides outside the gene matches: 4. This clonotype has only a few counts. No antigen is known for it. The V call is TRBV5-1, the J call TRBJ2-1, with 9 bases identical to TRBD2. The sequence derives from a male patient younger than 18 who had a stem cell transplant for acute lymphoblastic leukemia, so the T cells may come from the graft donor. Sequences were derived from PBMCs, mostly from graft donor cells, sampled 360 days after TCRalphabeta/CD19-depleted stem cell transplant. The CDR3 here is CASTLAGFYNEQFF. The CDR3 DNA sequence: TGCGCCAGCACCCTAGCGGGGTTCTACAATGAGCAGTTCTTC.